The clone carrying this TCR beta chain was recorded at least ten times. Its antigen is undetermined. The CDR3 is 13 residues long. Trimming took off 0 bases at V and 4 bases at J, with 6 bases between the two ends. Germline-derived CDR1 and CDR2 are SEHNR and FQNEAQ (reference sequence). The source of the sample is a study of T cells in Graves' hyperthyroidism and ophthalmopathy. Findings and limits, study-wide: Model-based prediction identified ophthalmopathy a median 6.5 months prior to its onset.

Diagnoses rested on clinical symptoms, serum thyroxine and TRAb, thyroid ultrasound and orbital computed tomography. Each 10 ml fresh peripheral blood draw supplied the PBMCs. Amplification targeted TCR beta CDR3 regions from RNA transcripts. When the TCR CDR3 underwent first-round RT-PCR, the HTBI primer set was used. Each CDR3 protein gets one entry after TCRdb re-called the multiplex PCR reads with MiXCR. The sample holds some 300,000 distinct CDR3 sequences; around 13% are singletons and the top ten take roughly 7.7%. The V call is TRBV7-9, the J call TRBJ2-5, with unresolved D. Specimen: blood. The receptor comes from a woman aged 40 to 50 with Graves' hyperthyroidism. In DNA form, the CDR3 reads TGTGCCAGCAGCTTAGCCCCAGGAGAGACCCAGTACTTC. Residues: CASSLAPGETQYF.